The clone carrying this TCR beta chain was recorded a few times. The data derive from a study of blood T cells in healthy people across ages. Investigators took about 9.1 milliliters of peripheral blood from every donor. Through a sample-barcoded 5' primer and a J-beta primer mix, a second PCR was run for roughly 6 to 11 cycles. TCRdb called the 5' RACE reads again in MiXCR, with one record for every CDR3 protein. The sample has some 700,000 distinct CDR3 sequences, more than 40% seen once. Germline CDR1 and CDR2: GTSNPN and SVGIG (reference sequence). The ends were cut back, 2 bases at V and 0 bases at J, with 8 bases in the middle. CDR3 length: 13 amino acids.

Sequenced: blood. This sequence joins TRBV30 and TRBJ2-7; possibly TRBD2 for D (5 bases). The sequence came from a woman in her sixties in good health. DNA for the CDR3: TGTGCCTGGAGTTTCGGGGTCTCCTACGAGCAGTACTTC. It codes for CAWSFGVSYEQYF.